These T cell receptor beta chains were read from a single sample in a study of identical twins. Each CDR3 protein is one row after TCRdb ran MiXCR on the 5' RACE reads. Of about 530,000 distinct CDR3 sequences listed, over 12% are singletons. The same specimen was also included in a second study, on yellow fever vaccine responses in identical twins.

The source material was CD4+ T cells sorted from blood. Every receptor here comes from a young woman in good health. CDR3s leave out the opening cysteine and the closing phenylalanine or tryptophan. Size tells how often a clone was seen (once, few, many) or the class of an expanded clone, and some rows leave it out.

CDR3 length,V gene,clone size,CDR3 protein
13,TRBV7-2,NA,ASSSGQVGETEAF
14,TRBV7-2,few,ASSLVLLAGVDTQY
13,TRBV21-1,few,ASSKCRSSTGELF
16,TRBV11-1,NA,ASSLARVAGVRDNEQF
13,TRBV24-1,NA,ATSDLRSGRETQY
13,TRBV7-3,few,ASRLSGRGTYEQY
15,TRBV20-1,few,SAPGQPPGGNTGELF
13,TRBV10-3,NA,AISDKASSTGELF
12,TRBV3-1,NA,ASSQVSTGGTQY
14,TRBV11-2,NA,ASSLLGGGSKNIQY
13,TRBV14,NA,ASSQLVGTPREQY
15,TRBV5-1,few,ASSPRGGTSGTNEQF
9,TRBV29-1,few,SVGDIYEQY
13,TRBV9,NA,ASSVATETSYGYT
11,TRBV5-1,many,ASSLNGIGEQY
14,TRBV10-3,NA,AIRSWTSGNNNEQF
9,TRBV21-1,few,ASSKWEKLF
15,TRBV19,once,ASSIRQGVWSNQPQH
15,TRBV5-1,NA,ASRTTTGTSGNNEQF
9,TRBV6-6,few,ASKSGETQY
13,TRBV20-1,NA,SAFSSGTSTDTQY
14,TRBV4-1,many,ASSQPTSGKGNEQF
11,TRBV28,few,ASSARGDREQF
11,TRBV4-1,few,ASSQEEGYGYT
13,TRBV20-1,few,SASYRLAGGFEQF